This is a list of T cell receptor beta chains from one sample in a study of T cell changes during pregnancy in multiple sclerosis. Method: immunoSEQ multiplex PCR; TCRdb's copy keeps in-frame clones and lacks some. The profile shows just under 65,000 clones, roughly 88% of them singletons. This sample comprised peripheral blood, obtained in the second trimester of pregnancy. These receptors all stem from a female donor in good health, enrolled as a control in a pregnancy study. Each CDR3 is given with its conserved first and last residue. D genes are given only for firm matches.

CDR3nt: TGTGCCAGCAGCTTTGCCCGGACTCTAAGCACTGAAGCTTTCTTT
CDR3aa: CASSFARTLSTEAFF
j_gene: TRBJ1-1
v_gene: TRBV27
d_gene: -

CDR3nt: TGTGCCAGCAGTGGGGGACTAGCGGGAGCGGAGACCCAGTACTTC
CDR3aa: CASSGGLAGAETQYF
j_gene: TRBJ2-5
v_gene: TRBV2
d_gene: TRBD2

CDR3nt: TGTGCCAGCAGCTCCTATCTAGCGGGAGGGCCTGACACCGGGGAGCTGTTTTTT
CDR3aa: CASSSYLAGGPDTGELFF
j_gene: TRBJ2-2
v_gene: TRBV11-3
d_gene: TRBD2

CDR3nt: TGTGCCAGCAGTCCCCTAACCATGCCCGATACGCAGTATTTT
CDR3aa: CASSPLTMPDTQYF
j_gene: TRBJ2-3
v_gene: TRBV27
d_gene: -

CDR3nt: TGTGCCAGCAGTGCACGGGTAATATTAACAGGGTTGACTGGGGCCAACGTCCTGACTTTC
CDR3aa: CASSARVILTGLTGANVLTF
j_gene: TRBJ2-6
v_gene: TRBV6-1
d_gene: -

CDR3nt: TGTGCCAGCAGTTACTCGAACAACCCTGAGCAGTACTTC
CDR3aa: CASSYSNNPEQYF
j_gene: TRBJ2-7
v_gene: TRBV6-5
d_gene: -

CDR3nt: TGTGCCAGCAGCGTGCGGGAGAACACCGGGGAGCTGTTTTTT
CDR3aa: CASSVRENTGELFF
j_gene: TRBJ2-2
v_gene: TRBV9
d_gene: -

CDR3nt: TGTGCCAGCAGTCCCCACCGGGACAGACTTTCCTACGAGCAGTACTTC
CDR3aa: CASSPHRDRLSYEQYF
j_gene: TRBJ2-7
v_gene: TRBV28
d_gene: TRBD1

CDR3nt: TGTGCCAGCAGCTTAGCTTTGGCGGCGGGGGAGACCCAGTACTTC
CDR3aa: CASSLALAAGETQYF
j_gene: TRBJ2-5
v_gene: TRBV7-9
d_gene: -

CDR3nt: TGTGCCAGCAGCGAAGGGGTAGGCAATCAGCCCCAGCATTTT
CDR3aa: CASSEGVGNQPQHF
j_gene: TRBJ1-5
v_gene: TRBV9
d_gene: -